Below, 8 T cell receptor beta chains from the same sample are listed, as sequenced in a study of T cell clonality in common variable immunodeficiency. Study conclusions and caveats: Reportedly, TCR beta sequences from common variable immunodeficiency showed fewer deletions and N-nucleotide insertions.

Data came from immunoSEQ multiplex PCR; TCRdb stores just in-frame clones and leaves some out. This set yields more than 10,000 clones and no singletons; the top ten hold approximately 7%. These TCRs are of unknown antigen specificity. The specimen sequenced was peripheral blood mononuclear cells. These receptors were taken from a human donor with common variable immunodeficiency.

This clone was seen only a few times. The read terminates 3 residues ahead of where the CDR3 ends, so the germline J gene completes it. This chain links TRBV18 with TRBJ1-1, with unresolved D. CDR3 length equals 13 residues. The germline V and J ends were trimmed by 2 bases and 4 bases, with 8 bases remaining between them. Looked up from germline, CDR1 is KGHSH and CDR2 is LQKENI. The CDR3 sequence is CASSPARVTEAFF. The DNA read from the CDR3 is TGTGCCAGCTCACCAGCTAGAGTCACTGAA.

This clone has only a few counts. The read gets to within 3 residues of the CDR3 end, and the germline J gene fills in the rest. The chain is built from TRBV18 and TRBJ1-2, with a possible D match to TRBD1 (6 bases). CDR1 and CDR2 (germline): KGHSH, LQKENI. This CDR3 is built from 16 residues. CDR3 DNA (partial): TGTGCCAGCTCACCTCCACAAAGCAGGGGATTGAGCGGC. This codes for CASSPPQSRGLSG. From start to end, the CDR3 is CASSPPQSRGLSGYTF.

By sample fraction, this clone is medium-sized. The read gets to within 3 residues of the CDR3 end, and the germline J gene fills in the rest. The J gene is TRBJ2-1, the V gene TRBV29-1; D might be TRBD1 (9 bases). V lost 2 bases and J lost 4, with 27 bases in between. The germline V gene has CDR1 SQVTM and CDR2 ANQGSEA. The CDR3 length is 19 residues. This chain's CDR3 is CSVETGGLFGGAGYNEQFF. The covered CDR3 bases are TGCAGCGTTGAAACAGGGGGCCTCTTCGGGGGGGCAGGGTACAATGAG.

This clone was counted between two and nine times. With the read ending 3 residues before the CDR3 end, the germline J gene is used to fill in that end. This chain joins TRBV30 and TRBJ1-2; TRBD1 matches at 8 bases. Per the germline V gene, CDR1 is GTSNPN and CDR2 is SVGIG (reference sequence). The junction had 12 bases not matched to a gene; V was cut back by 2 bases and J by 7 bases. This CDR3 contains 15 residues. The CDR3 reads CAWSFQGALESGYTF. The part of the CDR3 DNA that was read is TGTGCCTGGAGTTTTCAGGGGGCTTTGGAATCTGGC.

This clone was detected only a few times. The read ends 3 residues shy of where the CDR3 ends; the end is completed using the germline J gene. V and J are TRBV7-7 and TRBJ2-1, with D possibly being TRBD2 (6 bases). The germline gives CDR1 SSHAT, CDR2 FNYEAQ (reference sequence). The CDR3 runs to 16 residues. Between the trimmed V and J ends, which lost 5 bases and 0 bases, there was a span of 14 bases. CDR3 DNA, as far as it was read: TGTGCCAGCAGCCCAGGCGGGGTCCACTCCTACAATGAG. It encodes CASSPGGVHSYNE. In full, the CDR3 is CASSPGGVHSYNEQFF.

In the case of this clone: The read comes to an end 3 residues before the CDR3 does, leaving the germline J gene to fill in the end. The V gene is TRBV7-3, the J gene TRBJ1-2; 8 bases are shared with TRBD1. The trim removed 5 bases at V and 7 bases at J, leaving 12 bases unmatched. CDR1 and CDR2 (germline): SGHTA, FQGTGA. The CDR3 covers 15 residues. The sequenced CDR3 bases are TGTGCCAGCAGCCCGAAGACAGGGGACTTATTTGGC. Translating it yields CASSPKTGDLFG. The CDR3 in its entirety is CASSPKTGDLFGYTF.

This clone was detected a few times. The read ends 3 residues early relative to the CDR3; the germline J gene fills the gap. The chain employs TRBV18 and TRBJ2-5; TRBD2 aligns across 7 bases. Germline V lookup: CDR1 KGHSH, CDR2 LQKENI. With 2 bases clipped from V and 0 bases from J, the junction kept 6 bases outside the gene matches. This CDR3 spans 16 amino acids. The CDR3 reads CASSPTGGANQETQYF. The CDR3 bases that were read are TGTGCCAGCTCACCAACGGGGGGAGCGAACCAAGAGACC. The full variable domain, rest sourced from reference TRBV18 and TRBJ2-5, is NAGVMQNPRHLVRRRGQEARLRCSPMKGHSHVYWYRQLPEEGLKFMVYLQKENIIDESGMPKERFSAEFPKEGPSILRIQQVVRGDSAAYFCASSPTGGANQETQYFGPGTRLLVL.

As for this clone: The read terminates 3 residues before the CDR3 end, so the remaining end is supplied by the germline J gene. The V gene is TRBV5-1, the J gene TRBJ2-5; tentatively, D is TRBD1 (5 bases). With 0 bases removed from V and 5 bases from J, the gap between germline ends came to 5 bases. Germline V gene lookup returns CDR1 SGHRS and CDR2 YFSETQ. The CDR3 extends over 12 amino acids. The sequenced CDR3 bases are TGCGCCAGCAGCTTGGAGGGGGAGACC. Translated, it gives CASSLEGET. Given in full, the CDR3 is CASSLEGETQYF.